Listed below are T cell receptor beta chains from one sample, sequenced in a study of memory CD4+ T cells and cytomegalovirus serostatus. Method: immunoSEQ multiplex PCR; TCRdb's copy keeps in-frame clones and lacks some. The sample has fewer than 90,000 clones, around four fifths seen once. The specimen was memory CD4+ T cells from blood. The receptors here all came from an adult in good health and CMV-seropositive. The CDR3 runs from the conserved cysteine through the conserved F or W. The D gene is left open where the match is weak. Clone size is given for some rows only: seen once, a few or many times, or a class if the clone is expanded.

d_call	v_call	clone_size	j_call	cdr3_nt	cdr3_aa
TRBD1	TRBV6-5	-	TRBJ2-5	TGTGCCAGCAGTTTATGGGACAGGGGAGGAGAGACCCAGTACTTC	CASSLWDRGGETQYF
-	TRBV7-2	once	TRBJ1-2	TGTGCCAGCAGCTTGGCGGGGAGTCACTATGGCTACACCTTC	CASSLAGSHYGYTF
TRBD1	TRBV6-1	-	TRBJ2-7	TGTGCCAGCAGCAACAGGGGATGGTCATACGAGCAGTACTTC	CASSNRGWSYEQYF
-	TRBV11-3	-	TRBJ2-5	TGTGCCAGCAGCTTCAATATTGTAGGGGTACAAGAGACCCAGTACTTC	CASSFNIVGVQETQYF
TRBD1	TRBV18	once	TRBJ1-5	TGTGCCAGCTCACCAGACAGGGGCAAAGGGAATCAGCCCCAGCATTTT	CASSPDRGKGNQPQHF
-	TRBV4-2	few	TRBJ1-3	TGTGCCAGCAGCCAAGACCCTGGACAGTCCTTCTCTGGAAACACCATATATTTT	CASSQDPGQSFSGNTIYF
-	TRBV2	-	TRBJ1-1	TGTGCCAGCAGTTTCCAGCCGAACACTGAAGCTTTCTTT	CASSFQPNTEAFF
-	TRBV4-3	-	TRBJ1-5	TGCGCCAGCAGCCAAGTAGTACAGATTAGCAATCAGCCCCAGCATTTT	CASSQVVQISNQPQHF
-	TRBV15	-	TRBJ2-5	TGTGCCACAAACAACAGGAGGGGAGAGACCCAGTACTTC	CATNNRRGETQYF
-	TRBV20-1	-	TRBJ1-2	TGCAGTGCTAGACTAAACTATGGCTACACCTTC	CSARLNYGYTF
TRBD2	TRBV29-1	-	TRBJ2-2	TGCAGCGTATTAGGGAGGGTAGAGGACACCGGGGAGCTGTTTTTT	CSVLGRVEDTGELFF
-	TRBV23-1	-	TRBJ2-4	TGCGCCAGCAGTCAACTTGACAGATGTTTAGCCAAAAACATTCAGTACTTC	CASSQLDRCLAKNIQYF
-	TRBV10-1	-	TRBJ2-2	TGCGCCAGCAGTGAGGGTTTAGCTTGGGGCACCGGGGAGCTGTTTTTT	CASSEGLAWGTGELFF
TRBD2	TRBV28	-	TRBJ2-4	TGTGCCAGCAGTTTTAACGCGGGGGGGCTTGGCAAAAACATTCAGTACTTC	CASSFNAGGLGKNIQYF
-	TRBV10-2	-	TRBJ2-5	TGCGCCAGCGGGGGCAGTACCATCCAAGAGACCCAGTACTTC	CASGGSTIQETQYF
-	TRBV28	-	TRBJ1-2	TGTGCCAGCACCCCAACCAATGCGAGGGGTCAGGGCTACACCTTC	CASTPTNARGQGYTF
-	TRBV5-4	-	TRBJ2-3	TGTGCCAGCAGCTTCATCCAGCAGCGTTCCCCTCTCACAGATACGCAGTATTTT	CASSFIQQRSPLTDTQYF
-	TRBV7-6	many	TRBJ2-7	TGTGCCAGCAGCCCGGGCCTGGCCTCCTACGAGCAGTACTTC	CASSPGLASYEQYF
-	TRBV7-6	-	TRBJ1-6	TGTGCCAGCAGCTTAGCTGCAGGGCGGGATTCACCCCTCCACTTT	CASSLAAGRDSPLHF
TRBD1	TRBV5-6	once	TRBJ1-2	TGTGCCAGCAGCCTGGGACAGTCCTGGCGGGGCTACACCTTC	CASSLGQSWRGYTF
-	TRBV7-5	-	TRBJ2-5	TGTGCCAGAAGCTTAGCAGGCCCCCGGGACAGGATCCAAGAGACCCAGTACTTC	CARSLAGPRDRIQETQYF
-	TRBV7-2	few	TRBJ2-3	TGTGCCAGCAGCTCCCAAGGGGGATCAGCCACAGATACGCAGTATTTT	CASSSQGGSATDTQYF
-	TRBV29-1	-	TRBJ1-1	TGCAGCGTTGAAGATGGCCACACTGAAGCTTTCTTT	CSVEDGHTEAFF
-	TRBV5-4	-	TRBJ1-2	TGTGCCAGCAGCCATCCGAGTATAGGGGAGGGAGGCTACACCTTC	CASSHPSIGEGGYTF
-	TRBV7-2	-	TRBJ1-1	TGTGCCAGCAGCGGCCGGGGAGCGGGGACGAACACTGAAGCTTTCTTT	CASSGRGAGTNTEAFF
-	TRBV5-1	-	TRBJ2-2	TGCGCCAGCAGTTTAGATTATGGGGCCCAGAACACCGGGGAGCTGTTTTTT	CASSLDYGAQNTGELFF
-	TRBV12-5	-	TRBJ1-2	TGTGCTAGTGGCGGGACACTCAGACAGACCGGCGGGGATCAGGACTATGGCTACACCTTC	CASGGTLRQTGGDQDYGYTF
TRBD1	TRBV30	-	TRBJ2-5	TGTGCCTGGAGTGGGACAGGGGGTGGGACCCAGTACTTC	CAWSGTGGGTQYF
-	TRBV6-1	-	TRBJ1-5	TGTGCCAGCAGTGAATCCCCAATGACAGTACCCCAGCATTTT	CASSESPMTVPQHF
-	TRBV19	-	TRBJ2-5	TGTGCCAGTAGTACCCCGGGGCTTCAAGAGACCCAGTACTTC	CASSTPGLQETQYF
TRBD2	TRBV6-5	-	TRBJ2-4	TGTGCCACCTCGGGGGGGCCAAACATTCAGTACTTC	CATSGGPNIQYF